Shown below are 23 T cell receptor beta chains from a single sample sequenced in a study of blood T cell repertoires in COVID-19. Profiling relied on immunoSEQ multiplex PCR, and the TCRdb table lists in-frame clones only, not all of them. Here the sample spans about 240,000 clones, roughly 89% being singletons. The source material was PBMCs or T cells enriched from blood (not recorded which). The origin of the receptors is a woman younger than 45 who had recovered from COVID-19.

This chain joins TRBV28 and TRBJ1-2; 7 bases map to TRBD1. Trimming removed 4 bases from V and 4 bases from J; junction bases left unmatched: 3. Germline CDR1 is MDHEN and CDR2 is SYDVKM. The CDR3 has 13 residues. The CDR3 protein is CASSWDSPYGYTF. The CDR3 bases are TGTGCCAGCAGTTGGGACAGCCCCTATGGCTACACCTTC.

The table lists this clone with a count of one. The chain combines TRBV4-1 with TRBJ1-1; 7 nucleotides agree with TRBD1. V trimming: 4 bases; J trimming: 1 base; junction bases outside the gene matches: 9. CDR1 and CDR2 from the germline V gene are MGHRA and YSYEKL. The CDR3 loop spans 16 amino acids. CDR3 loop: CASSPLPQGGNTEAFF. DNA for the CDR3: TGCGCCAGCAGCCCCCTCCCCCAGGGGGGGAACACTGAAGCTTTCTTT.

V and J are TRBV29-1 and TRBJ2-1; TRBD2 is a possible D gene (5 bases). Trimming took 5 bases from V and 2 from J, leaving 13 bases between them. Per germline, CDR1 SQVTM and CDR2 ANQGSEA. The CDR3 covers 14 residues. The CDR3 region has the DNA TGCAGCGTTCAAAAGAAGCGGACCTACAATGAGCAGTTCTTC. Its protein is CSVQKKRTYNEQFF.

V is TRBV6-2 or TRBV6-3 and J is TRBJ2-1, with 8 bases identical to TRBD2. J lost 10 bases, V lost 5 bases, and 16 bases had no gene match. The CDR3 contains 16 residues. From germline, CDR1 is MNHEY and CDR2 SVGEGT. The CDR3 DNA reads TGTGCCAGCAGTCGATTCACTAGCGGTATTACAAAAGAGCAGTTCTTC. Translated, it gives CASSRFTSGITKEQFF.

The chain recombines TRBV28 with TRBJ2-7; 7 bases are shared with TRBD2. CDR1 MDHEN and CDR2 SYDVKM come from the germline V gene. V trimming: 6 bases; J trimming: 3 bases; junction bases outside the gene matches: 8. CDR3 length equals 14 residues. CDR3 sequence reads: CASSSPSGFYEQYF. CDR3 DNA sequence: TGTGCCAGCAGCAGTCCTAGCGGATTCTACGAGCAGTACTTC.

The rearrangement joins TRBV12-3 or TRBV12-4 to TRBJ1-1, with TRBD1 matching 12 bases. This CDR3 spans 13 amino acids. Trimming took 5 bases from V and 9 from J; bases not matched to a gene: 4. The CDR3 spells CASSGGTGGKAFF. CDR3 nucleotides: TGTGCCAGCAGTGGGGGGACAGGGGGCAAAGCTTTCTTT.

The chain combines TRBV25-1 with TRBJ1-3; 7 nucleotides line up with TRBD1. The CDR3 is 17 residues long. V was clipped by 3 bases and J by 0 bases; unmatched bases: 8. Germline lookup yields CDR1 MGHDK and CDR2 SYGVNS. DNA of the CDR3: TGTGCCAGCAGTGAGCCGGGACAGACGAGCTCTGGAAACACCATATATTTT. It is translated as CASSEPGQTSSGNTIYF.

This clone was observed a single time. This chain uses TRBV2 with TRBJ2-1; 7 bases fit TRBD1. Germline V CDR1 and CDR2: SNHLY, FYNNEI. After removal of 7 bases from V and 6 bases from J, the junction contained 9 bases not matched to a gene. The CDR3 spans 14 residues. This chain's CDR3 is CASTLQGIGNEQFF. The CDR3, as DNA: TGTGCCAGCACTCTACAGGGGATAGGCAATGAGCAGTTCTTC.

The gene calls are TRBV20-1 and TRBJ1-5; D is perhaps TRBD1 (5 bases). V was clipped by 3 bases and J by 6 bases, with 18 bases between them. Germline CDR1 is DFQATT and CDR2 is SNEGSKA (reference sequence). The CDR3 has 15 residues. CDR3 residues: CSASLRQGGIQPQHF. In DNA, the CDR3 is TGCAGTGCTAGTCTTCGGCAGGGTGGGATTCAGCCCCAGCATTTT.

The rearrangement uses TRBV15 and TRBJ1-4; 8 bases are a match to TRBD1. This CDR3 comprises 15 residues. The germline CDR1 and CDR2 sequences are LNHNV and YYDKDF (reference sequence). With V trimmed by 4 bases and J by 7 bases, 8 bases remained unmatched. The DNA of the CDR3 is TGTGCCACCAGCACCTCCGGGACAGGCTCTGAAAAACTGTTTTTT. Its translation: CATSTSGTGSEKLFF.

The chain is built from TRBV20-1 and TRBJ1-5; D is ambiguous. V lost 3 bases to trimming and J lost 5 bases, with 5 bases between them. CDR3 length: 11 residues. Germline V lookup: CDR1 DFQATT, CDR2 SNEGSKA (reference sequence). The CDR3 DNA follows: TGCAGTGCTAGTCCGGATCAGCCCCAGCATTTT. It yields the protein CSASPDQPQHF.

The chain uses TRBV19 and TRBJ2-7; 8 nucleotides line up with TRBD2. The germline V gene encodes CDR1 LNHDA and CDR2 SQIVND (reference sequence). This CDR3 is 15 amino acids long. J was trimmed by 6 bases and V by 5 bases; bases with no gene match: 12. The CDR3 DNA follows: TGTGCCAGTAGTCAGGCAACTCTCCGGGGGGGCGAGCAGTACTTC. Translated, it gives CASSQATLRGGEQYF.

V is TRBV28 and J is TRBJ2-7, with TRBD2 matching over 11 bases. This CDR3 region has 14 residues. Germline CDR1 reads MDHEN; CDR2 reads SYDVKM. The trim removed 6 bases at V and 2 bases at J, leaving 3 bases unmatched. This chain's CDR3 is CASRTSGSPYEQYF. The CDR3 DNA is TGTGCCAGCAGAACTAGCGGGAGTCCCTACGAGCAGTACTTC.

The chain employs TRBV6-2 or TRBV6-3 and TRBJ1-6; 7 bases align to TRBD1. The CDR3 length is 16 residues. CDR1 MNHEY and CDR2 SVGEGT come from the germline V gene. Germline trimming cut 4 bases from V and 6 bases from J; bases unmatched to any gene: 9. CDR3 coding DNA: TGTGCCAGCAGTTCCGCCACCGGGACAGTTAATTCACCCCTCCACTTT. As protein: CASSSATGTVNSPLHF.

The chain carries TRBV27 and TRBJ2-3, with TRBD2 matching over 7 bases. This CDR3 is built from 20 residues. Per the germline V gene, CDR1 is MNHEY and CDR2 is SMNVEV (reference sequence). The V gene end was trimmed by 5 bases and the J gene end by 0 bases; junction bases not matched to a gene: 20. CDR3 region: CASSPGLGLRGKTSTDTQYF. The CDR3 DNA reads TGTGCCAGCAGTCCAGGACTAGGCCTGAGGGGTAAGACTAGCACAGATACGCAGTATTTT.

J is TRBJ2-7 and V is TRBV19, with D possibly matching TRBD1 (6 bases). Germline-derived CDR1 and CDR2 are LNHDA and SQIVND (reference sequence). The CDR3 contains 17 residues. The V gene lost 3 bases and the J gene lost 0 bases, with 18 bases spanning the gap. This CDR3 reads CASSMGALRARSYEQYF. The DNA for the CDR3 is TGTGCCAGTAGTATGGGGGCACTCCGGGCCCGCTCCTACGAGCAGTACTTC. The full variable domain, completed using reference TRBV19 and TRBJ2-7, is DGGITQSPKYLFRKEGQNVTLSCEQNLNHDAMYWYRQDPGQGLRLIYYSQIVNDFQKGDIAEGYSVSREKKESFPLTVTSAQKNPTAFYLCASSMGALRARSYEQYFGPGTRLTVT.

The chain has TRBV4-3 and TRBJ1-3; the D gene is possibly TRBD1 (6 bases). The germline CDR1 and CDR2 sequences are LGHNA and YSLEER. Deletions cut 1 base from V and 1 base from J, with 14 bases between. This CDR3 has 17 residues. CDR3 sequence: CASSQVYGRGSGNTIYF. The CDR3, as DNA: TGCGCCAGCAGCCAAGTTTATGGGAGGGGGTCTGGAAACACCATATATTTT.

V gene TRBV20-1 combines with J gene TRBJ2-1; D remains unclear. CDR1 DFQATT and CDR2 SNEGSKA come from the germline V gene (reference sequence). V was shortened by 2 bases and J by 8 bases, with 4 bases between the two germline ends. There are 10 residues in the CDR3. In DNA form, the CDR3 reads TGCAGTGCTAGACTCTATGAGCAGTTCTTC. It specifies CSARLYEQFF.

Turning to this clone: Given the absence of the conserved phenylalanine or tryptophan at the CDR3 end, a read error is likely. The DNA is omitted, as the CDR3 cannot be located on it reliably, and the CDR3 follows TCRdb's listing. The J gene is TRBJ1-2, the V gene TRBV13; TRBD1 reflects the table's D call only, with no check against the DNA. Germline values: CDR1 PRHDT, CDR2 FYEKMQ (reference sequence). The CDR3 contains 12 residues when both ends are counted. CDR3 loop: CASSLGVRAPAA.

V is TRBV19 and J is TRBJ2-2; TRBD1 is a possible D gene (5 bases). Germline V gives CDR1 LNHDA, CDR2 SQIVND (reference sequence). V lost 2 bases, J lost 1 base, and 8 bases lay in between. The CDR3 loop spans 15 amino acids. Written as DNA, the CDR3 is TGTGCCAGTAGTATAAGCACAGGGAACACCGGGGAGCTGTTTTTT. Residues: CASSISTGNTGELFF.

CDR3 coding DNA: TGTGCCTGGACTTCCTCTGGAAACACCATATATTTT. Translating it yields CAWTSSGNTIYF. The gene calls are TRBV30 and TRBJ1-3; D gene uncertain. Germline V CDR1 and CDR2: GTSNPN, SVGIG (reference sequence). This CDR3 is built from 12 residues. Trimming removed 4 bases at V and 0 bases at J, with 4 bases between.

This chain links TRBV7-2 with TRBJ1-3; tentatively, D is TRBD1 (5 bases). Germline V gene sequence: CDR1 SGHTA, CDR2 FQGNSA. V was cut by 2 bases and J by 4 bases, with 9 bases left in between. The CDR3 has 14 amino acids. The CDR3 bases are TGTGCCAGCAGCTTACAGGGTACGGGAAACACCATATATTTT. This gives the protein CASSLQGTGNTIYF.

V is TRBV7-3 and J is TRBJ2-3; 8 positions agree with TRBD1. The CDR3 length is 15 residues. Germline CDR1 and CDR2: SGHTA and FQGTGA. With V trimmed by 2 bases and J by 3 bases, 4 bases remained unmatched. CDR3 protein: CASSLSGGATDTQYF. The CDR3 DNA follows: TGTGCCAGCAGCTTATCAGGGGGCGCAACAGATACGCAGTATTTT.